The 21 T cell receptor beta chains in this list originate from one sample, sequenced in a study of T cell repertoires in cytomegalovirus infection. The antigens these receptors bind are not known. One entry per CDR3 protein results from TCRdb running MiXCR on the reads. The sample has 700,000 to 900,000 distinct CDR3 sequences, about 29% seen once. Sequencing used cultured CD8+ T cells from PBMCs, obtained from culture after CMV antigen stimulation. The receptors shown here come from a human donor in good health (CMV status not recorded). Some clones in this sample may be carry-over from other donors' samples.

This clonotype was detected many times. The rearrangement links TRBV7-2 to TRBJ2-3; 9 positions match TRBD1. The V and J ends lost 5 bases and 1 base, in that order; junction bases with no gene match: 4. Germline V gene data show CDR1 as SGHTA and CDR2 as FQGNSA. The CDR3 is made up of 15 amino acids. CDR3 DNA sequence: TGTGCCAGCAGCCAGGACAGGGGTGGCACAGATACGCAGTATTTT. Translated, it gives CASSQDRGGTDTQYF.

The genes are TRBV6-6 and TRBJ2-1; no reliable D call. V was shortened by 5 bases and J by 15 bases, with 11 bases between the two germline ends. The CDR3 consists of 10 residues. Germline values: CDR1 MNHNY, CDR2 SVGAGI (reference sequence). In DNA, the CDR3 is TGTGCCAGCAGTGACTTTGAAATGTTCTTC. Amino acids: CASSDFEMFF.

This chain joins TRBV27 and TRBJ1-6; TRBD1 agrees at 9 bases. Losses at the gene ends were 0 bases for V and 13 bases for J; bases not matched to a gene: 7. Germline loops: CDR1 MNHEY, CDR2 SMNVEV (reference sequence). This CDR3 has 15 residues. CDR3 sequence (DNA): TGTGCCAGCAGTTTATCCGGGACAGGGTCGGGTCCCCTCCACTTT. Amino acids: CASSLSGTGSGPLHF.

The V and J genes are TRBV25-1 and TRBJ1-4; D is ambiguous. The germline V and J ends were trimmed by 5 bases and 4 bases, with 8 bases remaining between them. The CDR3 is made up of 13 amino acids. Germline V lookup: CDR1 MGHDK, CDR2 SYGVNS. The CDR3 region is CASSSGSNEKLFF. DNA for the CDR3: TGTGCCAGCAGTTCGGGTAGTAATGAAAAACTGTTTTTT.

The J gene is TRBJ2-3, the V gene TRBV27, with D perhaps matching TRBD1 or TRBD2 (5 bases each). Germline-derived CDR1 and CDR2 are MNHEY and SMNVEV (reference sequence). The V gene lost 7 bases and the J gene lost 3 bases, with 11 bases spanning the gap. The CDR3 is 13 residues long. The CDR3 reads CASTGGLTDTQYF. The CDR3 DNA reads TGTGCCAGCACTGGGGGTCTGACAGATACGCAGTATTTT.

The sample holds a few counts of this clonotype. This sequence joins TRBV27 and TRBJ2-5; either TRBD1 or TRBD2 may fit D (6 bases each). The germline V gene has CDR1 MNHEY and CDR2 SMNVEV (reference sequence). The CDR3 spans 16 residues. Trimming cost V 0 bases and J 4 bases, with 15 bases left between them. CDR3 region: CASSLSWGASGETQYF. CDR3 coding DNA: TGTGCCAGCAGTTTATCGTGGGGGGCGAGTGGAGAGACCCAGTACTTC.

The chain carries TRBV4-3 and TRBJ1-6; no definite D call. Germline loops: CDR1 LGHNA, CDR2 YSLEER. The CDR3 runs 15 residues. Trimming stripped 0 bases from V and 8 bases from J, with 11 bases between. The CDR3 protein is CASSQDRHADSPLHF. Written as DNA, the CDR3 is TGCGCCAGCAGCCAAGATCGTCATGCTGATTCACCCCTCCACTTT.

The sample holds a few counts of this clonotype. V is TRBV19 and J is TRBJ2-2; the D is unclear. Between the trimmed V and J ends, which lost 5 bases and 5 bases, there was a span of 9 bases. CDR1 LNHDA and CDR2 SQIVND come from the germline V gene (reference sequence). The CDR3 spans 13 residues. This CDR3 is CASSLSKTGELFF. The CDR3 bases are TGTGCCAGTAGTCTCTCTAAGACCGGGGAGCTGTTTTTT. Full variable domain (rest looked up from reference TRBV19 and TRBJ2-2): DGGITQSPKYLFRKEGQNVTLSCEQNLNHDAMYWYRQDPGQGLRLIYYSQIVNDFQKGDIAEGYSVSREKKESFPLTVTSAQKNPTAFYLCASSLSKTGELFFGEGSRLTVL.

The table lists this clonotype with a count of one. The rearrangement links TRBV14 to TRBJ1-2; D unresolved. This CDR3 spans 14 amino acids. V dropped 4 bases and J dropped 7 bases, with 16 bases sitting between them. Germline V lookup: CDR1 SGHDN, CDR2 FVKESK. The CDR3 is CASSLLPGPRGYTF. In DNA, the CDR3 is TGTGCCAGCAGCCTTCTCCCCGGGCCTCGTGGCTACACCTTC.

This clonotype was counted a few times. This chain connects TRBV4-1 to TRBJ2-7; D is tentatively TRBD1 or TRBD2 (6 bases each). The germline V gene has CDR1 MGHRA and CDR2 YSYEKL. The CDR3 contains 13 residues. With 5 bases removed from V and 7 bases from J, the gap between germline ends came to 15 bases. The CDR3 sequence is CASSYPGAGEQYF. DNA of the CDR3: TGCGCCAGCAGCTACCCGGGGGCTGGGGAGCAGTACTTC.

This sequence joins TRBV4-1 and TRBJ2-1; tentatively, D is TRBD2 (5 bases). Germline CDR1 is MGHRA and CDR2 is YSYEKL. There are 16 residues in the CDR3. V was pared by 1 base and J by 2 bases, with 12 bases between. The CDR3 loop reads CASSQGTGITYNEQFF. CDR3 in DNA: TGCGCCAGCAGCCAAGGAACGGGGATAACCTACAATGAGCAGTTCTTC.

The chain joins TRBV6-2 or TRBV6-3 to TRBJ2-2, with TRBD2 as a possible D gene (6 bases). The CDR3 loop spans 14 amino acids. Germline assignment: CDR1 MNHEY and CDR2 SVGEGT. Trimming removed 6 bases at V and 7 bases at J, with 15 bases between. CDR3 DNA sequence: TGTGCCAGCAGCTGGGGACTGCTCGGCGGGGAGCTGTTTTTT. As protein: CASSWGLLGGELFF.

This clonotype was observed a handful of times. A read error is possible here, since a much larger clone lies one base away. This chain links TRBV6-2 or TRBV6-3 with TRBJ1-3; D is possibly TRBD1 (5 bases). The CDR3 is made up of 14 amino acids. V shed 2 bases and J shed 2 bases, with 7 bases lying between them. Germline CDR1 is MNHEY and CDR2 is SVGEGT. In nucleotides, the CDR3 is TGTGCCAGCAGTTACGGGGGAACTGGAAACACCATATATTTT. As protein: CASSYGGTGNTIYF.

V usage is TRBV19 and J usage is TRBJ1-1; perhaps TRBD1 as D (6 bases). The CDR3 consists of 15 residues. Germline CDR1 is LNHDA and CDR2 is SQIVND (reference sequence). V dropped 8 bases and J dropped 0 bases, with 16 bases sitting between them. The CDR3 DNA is TGTGCCAGTTCGAACCCAGGGGCCTTGAACACTGAAGCTTTCTTT. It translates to CASSNPGALNTEAFF.

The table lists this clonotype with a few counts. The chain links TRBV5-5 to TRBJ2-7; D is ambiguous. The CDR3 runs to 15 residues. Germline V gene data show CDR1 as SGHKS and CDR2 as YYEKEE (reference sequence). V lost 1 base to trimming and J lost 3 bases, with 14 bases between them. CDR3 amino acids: CASSLNWAPDYEQYF. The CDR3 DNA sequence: TGTGCCAGCAGCTTGAACTGGGCCCCGGACTACGAGCAGTACTTC.

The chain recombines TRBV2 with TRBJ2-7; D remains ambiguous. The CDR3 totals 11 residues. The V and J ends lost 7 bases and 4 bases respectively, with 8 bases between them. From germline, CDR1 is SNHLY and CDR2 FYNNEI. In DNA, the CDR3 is TGTGCCAGCATGAATAGGTACGAGCAGTACTTC. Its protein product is CASMNRYEQYF.

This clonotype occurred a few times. The CDR3 DNA sequence: TGTGCCTCCGGCCGCGGGGACGCCAAAAACATTCAGTACTTC. Its protein is CASGRGDAKNIQYF. The V gene is TRBV19, the J gene TRBJ2-4; D might be TRBD2 (6 bases). Trimming stripped 11 bases from V and 1 base from J, with 15 bases between. The CDR3 covers 14 residues. CDR1 and CDR2 (germline): LNHDA, SQIVND (reference sequence).

CDR3 residues: CASSNTGTGDEQYF. The CDR3 DNA sequence: TGTGCCAGCAGCAATACCGGGACAGGGGACGAGCAGTACTTC. This rearrangement joins TRBV7-9 to TRBJ2-7; 10 bases align to TRBD1. The V segment lost 5 bases and the J segment 5 bases; nucleotides outside the gene matches: 6. Germline CDR1 is SEHNR and CDR2 is FQNEAQ (reference sequence). This CDR3 is 14 amino acids long. Using reference TRBV7-9 and TRBJ2-7 for the parts outside the CDR3, the full variable domain is DTGVSQNPRHKITKRGQNVTFRCDPISEHNRLYWYRQTLGQGPEFLTYFQNEAQLEKSRLLSDRFSAERPKGSFSTLEIQRTEQGDSAMYLCASSNTGTGDEQYFGPGTRLTVT.

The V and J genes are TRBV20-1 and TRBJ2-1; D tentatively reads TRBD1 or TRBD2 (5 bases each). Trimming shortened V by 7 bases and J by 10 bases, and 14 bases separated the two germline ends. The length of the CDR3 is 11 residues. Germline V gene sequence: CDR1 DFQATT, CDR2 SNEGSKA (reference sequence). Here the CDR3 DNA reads TGCAGTGTCTCGAGGGGTTACGAGCAGTTCTTC. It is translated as CSVSRGYEQFF.

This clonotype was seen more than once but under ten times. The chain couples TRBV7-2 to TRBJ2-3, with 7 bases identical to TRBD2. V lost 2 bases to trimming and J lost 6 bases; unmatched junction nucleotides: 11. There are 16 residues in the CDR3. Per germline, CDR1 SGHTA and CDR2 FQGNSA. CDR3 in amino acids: CASSLRVGEAGDTQYF. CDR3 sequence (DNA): TGTGCCAGCAGCTTACGAGTCGGAGAAGCGGGGGATACGCAGTATTTT. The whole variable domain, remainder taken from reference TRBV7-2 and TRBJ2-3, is GAGVSQSPSNKVTEKGKDVELRCDPISGHTALYWYRQSLGQGLEFLIYFQGNSAPDKSGLPSDRFSAERTGGSVSTLTIQRTQQEDSAVYLCASSLRVGEAGDTQYFGPGTRLTVL.

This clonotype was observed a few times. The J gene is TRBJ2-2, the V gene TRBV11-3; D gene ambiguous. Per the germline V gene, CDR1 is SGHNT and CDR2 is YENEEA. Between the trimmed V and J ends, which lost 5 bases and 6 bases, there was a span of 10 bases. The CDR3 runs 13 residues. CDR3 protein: CASSADVAGELFF. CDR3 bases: TGTGCCAGCAGCGCGGACGTCGCCGGGGAGCTGTTTTTT.